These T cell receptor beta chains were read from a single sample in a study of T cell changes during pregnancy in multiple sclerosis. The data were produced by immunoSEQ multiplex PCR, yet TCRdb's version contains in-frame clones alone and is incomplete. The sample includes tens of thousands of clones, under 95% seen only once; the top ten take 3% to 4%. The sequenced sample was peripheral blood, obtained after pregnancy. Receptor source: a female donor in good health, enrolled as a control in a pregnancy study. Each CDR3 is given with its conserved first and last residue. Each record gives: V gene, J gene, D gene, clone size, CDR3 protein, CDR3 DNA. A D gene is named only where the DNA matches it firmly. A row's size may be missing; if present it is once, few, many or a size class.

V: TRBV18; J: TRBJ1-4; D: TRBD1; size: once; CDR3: CASSPTGETMKGHEKLFF; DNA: TGTGCCAGCTCACCTACAGGGGAGACAATGAAGGGACATGAAAAACTGTTTTTT
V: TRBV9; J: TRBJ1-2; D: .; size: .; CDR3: CASSVGDLDYGYTF; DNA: TGTGCCAGCAGCGTAGGGGACTTGGACTATGGCTACACCTTC
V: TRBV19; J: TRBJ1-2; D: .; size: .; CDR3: CASKQSHGYTF; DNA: TGTGCCAGTAAACAGTCTCATGGCTACACCTTC
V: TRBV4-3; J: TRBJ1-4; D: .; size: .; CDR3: CASSQEEGTNEKLFF; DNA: TGCGCCAGCAGCCAAGAGGAGGGAACTAATGAAAAACTGTTTTTT
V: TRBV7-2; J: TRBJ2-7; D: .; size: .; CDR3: CASSLESQVSYEQYF; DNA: TGTGCCAGCAGCTTAGAGTCGCAGGTCTCCTACGAGCAGTACTTC
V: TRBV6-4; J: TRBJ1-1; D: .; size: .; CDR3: CASSDPTCNTEAFF; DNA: TGTGCCAGCAGTGATCCTACCTGTAACACTGAAGCTTTCTTT
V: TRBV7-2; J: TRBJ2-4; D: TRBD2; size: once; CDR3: CASSSSGVTKNIQYF; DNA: TGTGCCAGCAGCTCCAGCGGGGTGACCAAAAACATTCAGTACTTC
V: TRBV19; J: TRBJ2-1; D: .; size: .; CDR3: CASTGSYNEQFF; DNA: TGTGCCAGTACAGGCTCCTACAATGAGCAGTTCTTC
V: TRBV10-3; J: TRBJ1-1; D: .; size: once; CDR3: CAISESAGVTEAFF; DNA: TGTGCCATCAGTGAGTCGGCAGGGGTCACTGAAGCTTTCTTT
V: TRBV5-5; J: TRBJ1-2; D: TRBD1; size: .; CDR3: CASSPEYRGANYGYTF; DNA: TGTGCCAGCAGCCCCGAGTACAGGGGGGCTAACTATGGCTACACCTTC
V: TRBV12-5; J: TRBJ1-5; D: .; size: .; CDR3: CASGLTLGREGQPQHF; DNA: TGTGCTAGTGGTTTGACGTTGGGGAGGGAGGGACAGCCCCAGCATTTT
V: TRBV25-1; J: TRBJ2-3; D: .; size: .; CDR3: CASSSRPRSTSTDTQYF; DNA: TGTGCCAGCAGTTCCAGACCCAGGTCAACTAGCACAGATACGCAGTATTTT
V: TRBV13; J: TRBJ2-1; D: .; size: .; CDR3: CASSQGSRSSYNEQFF; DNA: TGTGCCAGCAGCCAGGGGTCCAGGAGCTCCTACAATGAGCAGTTCTTC
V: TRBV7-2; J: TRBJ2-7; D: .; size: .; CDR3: CASTGSAGEQYF; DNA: TGTGCCAGCACGGGATCCGCGGGGGAGCAGTACTTC
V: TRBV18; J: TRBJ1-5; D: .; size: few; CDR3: CASSPTTGNNQPQHF; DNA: TGTGCCAGCTCACCGACGACAGGCAACAATCAGCCCCAGCATTTT
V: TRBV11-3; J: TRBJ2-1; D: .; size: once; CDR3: CASSQMTVNEQFF; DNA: TGTGCCAGCAGCCAGATGACAGTCAATGAGCAGTTCTTC
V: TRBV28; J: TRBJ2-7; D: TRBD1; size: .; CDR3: CASSSTGNEQYF; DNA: TGTGCCAGCAGTTCGACAGGGAACGAGCAGTACTTC
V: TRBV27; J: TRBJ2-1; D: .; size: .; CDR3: CASSLMSGEGNEQFF; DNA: TGTGCCAGCAGTTTAATGTCGGGAGAAGGGAATGAGCAGTTCTTC
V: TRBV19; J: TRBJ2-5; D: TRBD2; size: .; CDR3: CASSLGLAGGGQETQYF; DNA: TGTGCCAGTAGTCTCGGACTAGCGGGAGGTGGCCAAGAGACCCAGTACTTC
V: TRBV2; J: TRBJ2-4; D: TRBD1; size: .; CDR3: CASRGDRGSVGNIQYF; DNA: TGTGCCAGCAGAGGGGACAGGGGAAGCGTAGGAAACATTCAGTACTTC
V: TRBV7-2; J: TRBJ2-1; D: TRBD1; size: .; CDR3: CASSLDRAAYNEQFF; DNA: TGTGCCAGCAGCCTAGACAGGGCAGCCTACAATGAGCAGTTCTTC
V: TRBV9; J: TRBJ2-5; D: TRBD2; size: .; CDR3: CASSGVAGGPEETQYF; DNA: TGTGCCAGCAGCGGTGTAGCGGGAGGGCCTGAGGAGACCCAGTACTTC
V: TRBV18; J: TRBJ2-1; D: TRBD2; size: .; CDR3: CASSPLLAGATNEQFF; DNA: TGTGCCAGCTCACCTTTACTAGCGGGAGCGACGAATGAGCAGTTCTTC
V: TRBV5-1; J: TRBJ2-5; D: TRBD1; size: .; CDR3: CASSLAPPGTGSETQYF; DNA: TGCGCCAGCAGCTTGGCCCCTCCCGGGACAGGGTCAGAGACCCAGTACTTC
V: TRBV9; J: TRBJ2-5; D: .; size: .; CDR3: CASSGGTDQETQYF; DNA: TGTGCCAGCAGCGGCGGGACAGACCAAGAGACCCAGTACTTC
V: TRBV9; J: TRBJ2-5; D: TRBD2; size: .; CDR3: CASSTSGGAPETQYF; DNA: TGTGCCAGCAGCACTAGCGGGGGGGCCCCAGAGACCCAGTACTTC
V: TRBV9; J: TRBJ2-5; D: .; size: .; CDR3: CASSAGRQGQETQYF; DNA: TGTGCCAGCAGCGCCGGTCGGCAGGGCCAAGAGACCCAGTACTTC
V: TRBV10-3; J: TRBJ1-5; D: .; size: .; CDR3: CAISESRDSGLGQPQHF; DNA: TGTGCCATCAGTGAGTCGAGAGACAGCGGGCTAGGGCAGCCCCAGCATTTT
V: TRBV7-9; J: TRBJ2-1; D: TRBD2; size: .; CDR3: CASSLTASGTGEQFF; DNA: TGTGCCAGCAGCTTAACCGCTAGCGGGACGGGGGAGCAGTTCTTC
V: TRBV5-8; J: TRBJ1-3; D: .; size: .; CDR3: CASSLGSGGNTIYF; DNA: TGTGCCAGCAGCTTGGGGAGTGGAGGAAACACCATATATTTT
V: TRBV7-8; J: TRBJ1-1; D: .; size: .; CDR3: CASSPGGAMGAFF; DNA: TGTGCCAGCAGCCCCGGGGGAGCGATGGGGGCTTTCTTT
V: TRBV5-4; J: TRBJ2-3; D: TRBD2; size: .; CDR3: CASSWRGTSTDTQYF; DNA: TGTGCCAGCAGCTGGCGGGGGACTAGCACAGATACGCAGTATTTT
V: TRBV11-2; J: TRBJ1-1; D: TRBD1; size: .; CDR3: CASSWPLGTGNTEAFF; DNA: TGTGCCAGCAGCTGGCCTCTGGGGACAGGGAACACTGAAGCTTTCTTT
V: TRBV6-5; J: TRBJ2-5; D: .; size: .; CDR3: CASSSLRGASETQYF; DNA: TGTGCCAGCAGTTCCCTTCGGGGGGCCAGTGAGACCCAGTACTTC
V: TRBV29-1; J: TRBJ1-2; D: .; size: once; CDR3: CSANSLRIDYGYTF; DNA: TGCAGCGCCAATAGTCTAAGAATAGACTATGGCTACACCTTC
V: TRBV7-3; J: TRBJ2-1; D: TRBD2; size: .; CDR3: CASSSLPSGSPYNEQFF; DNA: TGTGCCAGCAGCTCCCTACCTAGCGGGAGCCCCTACAATGAGCAGTTCTTC
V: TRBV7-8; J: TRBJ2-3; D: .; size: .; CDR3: CASSSLTDTQYF; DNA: TGTGCCAGCAGCTCGTTGACAGATACGCAGTATTTT
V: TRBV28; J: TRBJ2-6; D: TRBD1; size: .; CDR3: CASSLWGQGSSGANVLTF; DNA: TGTGCCAGCAGTTTATGGGGACAGGGAAGCTCTGGGGCCAACGTCCTGACTTTC
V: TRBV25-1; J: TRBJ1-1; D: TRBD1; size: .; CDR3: CASSAGTGNTEAFF; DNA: TGTGCCAGCAGTGCTGGGACAGGGAACACTGAAGCTTTCTTT
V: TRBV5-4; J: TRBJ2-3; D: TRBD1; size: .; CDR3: CASSLRGTGGTDTQYF; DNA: TGTGCCAGCAGCTTGAGGGGGACAGGGGGGACAGATACGCAGTATTTT
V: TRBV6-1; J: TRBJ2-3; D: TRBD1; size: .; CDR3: CASSEDRPLTDTQYF; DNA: TGTGCCAGCAGTGAGGACAGGCCGCTCACAGATACGCAGTATTTT
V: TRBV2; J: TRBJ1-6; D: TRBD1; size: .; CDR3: CAIRQGEWGSPLHF; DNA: TGTGCCATCCGCCAGGGGGAGTGGGGTTCACCCCTCCACTTT
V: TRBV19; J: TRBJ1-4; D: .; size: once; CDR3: CASSPGGSNEKLFF; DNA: TGTGCCAGTAGCCCGGGTGGGTCTAATGAAAAACTGTTTTTT
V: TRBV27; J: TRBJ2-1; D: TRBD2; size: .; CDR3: CASRDPGLAKWNEQFF; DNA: TGTGCCAGCAGAGACCCGGGACTAGCGAAGTGGAATGAGCAGTTCTTC
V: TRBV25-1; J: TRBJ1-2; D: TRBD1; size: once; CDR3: CASSEQTGVTF; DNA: TGTGCCAGCAGTGAACAAACAGGGGTCACCTTC
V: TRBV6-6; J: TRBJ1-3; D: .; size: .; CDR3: CASSYPPGNTIYF; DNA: TGTGCCAGCAGTTACCCTCCTGGAAACACCATATATTTT